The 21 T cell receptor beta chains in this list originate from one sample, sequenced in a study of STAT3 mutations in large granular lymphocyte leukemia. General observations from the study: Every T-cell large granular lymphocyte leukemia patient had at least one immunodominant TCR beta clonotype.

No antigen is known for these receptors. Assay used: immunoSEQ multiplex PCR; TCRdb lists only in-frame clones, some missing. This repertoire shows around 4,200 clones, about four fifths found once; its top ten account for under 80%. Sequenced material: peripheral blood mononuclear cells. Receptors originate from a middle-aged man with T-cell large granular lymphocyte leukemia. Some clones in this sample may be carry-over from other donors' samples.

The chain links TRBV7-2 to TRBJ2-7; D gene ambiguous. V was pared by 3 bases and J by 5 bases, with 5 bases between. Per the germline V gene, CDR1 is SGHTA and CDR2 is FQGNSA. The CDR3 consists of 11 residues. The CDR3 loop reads CASSFFNEQYF. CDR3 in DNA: TGTGCCAGCAGCTTCTTCAACGAGCAGTACTTC.

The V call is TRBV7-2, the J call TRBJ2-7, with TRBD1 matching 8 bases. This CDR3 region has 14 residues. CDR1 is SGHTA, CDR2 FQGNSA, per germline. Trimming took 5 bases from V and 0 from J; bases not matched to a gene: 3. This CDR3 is CASSPGQVSYEQYF. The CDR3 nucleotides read TGTGCCAGCAGCCCGGGACAGGTCTCCTACGAGCAGTACTTC. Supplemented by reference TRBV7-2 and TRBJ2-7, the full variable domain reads GAGVSQSPSNKVTEKGKDVELRCDPISGHTALYWYRQSLGQGLEFLIYFQGNSAPDKSGLPSDRFSAERTGGSVSTLTIQRTQQEDSAVYLCASSPGQVSYEQYFGPGTRLTVT.

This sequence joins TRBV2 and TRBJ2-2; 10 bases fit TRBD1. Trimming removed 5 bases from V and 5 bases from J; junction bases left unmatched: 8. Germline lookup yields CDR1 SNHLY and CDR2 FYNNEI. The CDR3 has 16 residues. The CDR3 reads CASSPSGTGVTGELFF. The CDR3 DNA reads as TGTGCCAGCAGTCCGTCTGGGACAGGGGTAACCGGGGAGCTGTTTTTT.

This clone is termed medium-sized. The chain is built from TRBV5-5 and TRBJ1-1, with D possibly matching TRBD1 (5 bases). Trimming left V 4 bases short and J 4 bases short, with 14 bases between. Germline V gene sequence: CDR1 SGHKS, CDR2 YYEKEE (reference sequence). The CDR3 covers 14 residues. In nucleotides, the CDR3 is TGTGCCAGCAGCCGTGGGGGGGAATTCACTGAAGCTTTCTTT. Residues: CASSRGGEFTEAFF. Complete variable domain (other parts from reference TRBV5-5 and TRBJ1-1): DAGVTQSPTHLIKTRGQQVTLRCSPISGHKSVSWYQQVLGQGPQFIFQYYEKEERGRGNFPDRFSARQFPNYSSELNVNALLLGDSALYLCASSRGGEFTEAFFGQGTRLTVV.

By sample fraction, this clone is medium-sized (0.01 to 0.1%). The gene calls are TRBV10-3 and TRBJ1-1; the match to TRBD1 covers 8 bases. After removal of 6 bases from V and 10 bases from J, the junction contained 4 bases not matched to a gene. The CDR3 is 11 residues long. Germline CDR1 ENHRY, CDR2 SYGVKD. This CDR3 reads CAIRTGVGAFF. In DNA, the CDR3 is TGTGCCATCAGGACAGGGGTGGGAGCTTTCTTT.

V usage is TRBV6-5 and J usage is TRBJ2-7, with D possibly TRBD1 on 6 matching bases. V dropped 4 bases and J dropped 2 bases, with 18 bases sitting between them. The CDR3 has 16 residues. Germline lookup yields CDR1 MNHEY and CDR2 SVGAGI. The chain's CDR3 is CASSFSTGTRAYEQYF. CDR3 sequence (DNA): TGTGCCAGCAGTTTCTCGACCGGGACACGAGCCTACGAGCAGTACTTC.

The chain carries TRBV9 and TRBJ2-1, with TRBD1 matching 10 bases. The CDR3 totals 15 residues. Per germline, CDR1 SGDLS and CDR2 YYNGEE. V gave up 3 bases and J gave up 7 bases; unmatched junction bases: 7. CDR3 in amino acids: CASSEGQGRGNEQFF. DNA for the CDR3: TGTGCCAGCAGCGAGGGACAGGGGCGTGGGAATGAGCAGTTCTTC.

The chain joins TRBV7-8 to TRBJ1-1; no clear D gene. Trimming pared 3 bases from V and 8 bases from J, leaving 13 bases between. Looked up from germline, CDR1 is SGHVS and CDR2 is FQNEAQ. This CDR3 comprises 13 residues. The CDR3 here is CASSFGGGSEAFF. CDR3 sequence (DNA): TGTGCCAGCAGCTTTGGAGGAGGGAGCGAAGCTTTCTTT. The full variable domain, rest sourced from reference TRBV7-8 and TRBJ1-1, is GAGVSQSPRYKVAKRGQDVALRCDPISGHVSLFWYQQALGQGPEFLTYFQNEAQLDKSGLPSDRFFAERPEGSVSTLKIQRTQQEDSAVYLCASSFGGGSEAFFGQGTRLTVV.

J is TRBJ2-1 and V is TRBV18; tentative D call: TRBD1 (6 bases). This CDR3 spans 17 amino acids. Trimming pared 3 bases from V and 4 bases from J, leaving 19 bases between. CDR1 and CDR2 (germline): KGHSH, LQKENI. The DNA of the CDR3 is TGTGCCAGCTCACCGACCCCGCCGTTGGACAGATACAATGAGCAGTTCTTC. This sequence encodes CASSPTPPLDRYNEQFF.

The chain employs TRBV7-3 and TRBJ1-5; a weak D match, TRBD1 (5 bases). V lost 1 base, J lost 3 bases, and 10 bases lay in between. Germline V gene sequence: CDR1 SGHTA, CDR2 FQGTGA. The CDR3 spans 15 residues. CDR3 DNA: TGTGCCAGCAGCTTAAGGGCAGGGAACAATCAGCCCCAGCATTTT. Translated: CASSLRAGNNQPQHF.

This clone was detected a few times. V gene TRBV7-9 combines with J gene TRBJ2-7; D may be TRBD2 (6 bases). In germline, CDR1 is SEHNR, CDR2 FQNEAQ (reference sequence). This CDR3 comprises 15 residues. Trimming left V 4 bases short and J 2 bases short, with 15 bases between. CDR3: CASSCCGDLPYEQYF. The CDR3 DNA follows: TGTGCCAGCAGCTGTTGCGGGGACCTCCCCTACGAGCAGTACTTC.

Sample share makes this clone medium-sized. CDR3 region: CSVELGDRTTYEQYF. The CDR3 DNA reads as TGCAGCGTTGAGCTAGGGGACAGGACAACCTACGAGCAGTACTTC. The V gene is TRBV29-1, the J gene TRBJ2-7; 8 bases agree with TRBD1. With V trimmed by 3 bases and J by 2 bases, 9 bases remained unmatched. The V gene's germline CDR1 is SQVTM and CDR2 ANQGSEA. The CDR3 is made up of 15 amino acids.

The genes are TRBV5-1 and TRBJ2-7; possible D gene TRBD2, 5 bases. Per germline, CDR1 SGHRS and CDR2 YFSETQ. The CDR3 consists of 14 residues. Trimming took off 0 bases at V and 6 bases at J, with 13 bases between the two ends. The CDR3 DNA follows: TGCGCCAGCAGCTTGGGGGTCGGGGATAGCGAGCAGTACTTC. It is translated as CASSLGVGDSEQYF.

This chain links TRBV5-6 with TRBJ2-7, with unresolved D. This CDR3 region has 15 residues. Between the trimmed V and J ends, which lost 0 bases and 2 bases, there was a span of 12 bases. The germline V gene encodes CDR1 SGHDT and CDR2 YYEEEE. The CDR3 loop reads CASSLEGSEAYEQYF. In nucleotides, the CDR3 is TGTGCCAGCAGCTTGGAGGGTTCTGAGGCCTACGAGCAGTACTTC.

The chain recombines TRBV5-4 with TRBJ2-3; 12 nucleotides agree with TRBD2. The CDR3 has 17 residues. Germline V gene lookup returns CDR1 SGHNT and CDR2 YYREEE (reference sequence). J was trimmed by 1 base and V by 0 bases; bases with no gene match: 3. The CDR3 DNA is TGTGCCAGCAGCTTGGGGGGACTAGCGGGCCGCACAGATACGCAGTATTTT. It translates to CASSLGGLAGRTDTQYF.

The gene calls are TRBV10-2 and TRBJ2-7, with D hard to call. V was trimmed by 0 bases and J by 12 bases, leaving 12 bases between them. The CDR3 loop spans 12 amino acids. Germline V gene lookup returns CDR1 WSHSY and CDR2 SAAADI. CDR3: CASSESGQPAYF. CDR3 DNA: TGCGCCAGCAGTGAGTCCGGGCAGCCAGCGTACTTC.

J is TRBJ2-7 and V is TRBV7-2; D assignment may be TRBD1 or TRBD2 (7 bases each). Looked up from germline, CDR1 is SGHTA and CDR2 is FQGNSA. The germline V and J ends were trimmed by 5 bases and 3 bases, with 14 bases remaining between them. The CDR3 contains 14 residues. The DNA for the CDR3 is TGTGCCAGCAGCCCTGCAGGGGGGGGCTACGAGCAGTACTTC. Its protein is CASSPAGGGYEQYF. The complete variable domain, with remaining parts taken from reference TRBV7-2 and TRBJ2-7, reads GAGVSQSPSNKVTEKGKDVELRCDPISGHTALYWYRQSLGQGLEFLIYFQGNSAPDKSGLPSDRFSAERTGGSVSTLTIQRTQQEDSAVYLCASSPAGGGYEQYFGPGTRLTVT.

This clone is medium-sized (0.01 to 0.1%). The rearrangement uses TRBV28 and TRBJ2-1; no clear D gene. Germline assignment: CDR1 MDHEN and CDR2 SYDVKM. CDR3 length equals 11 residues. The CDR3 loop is CSSSSYNEQFF. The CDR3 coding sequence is TGTAGCTCGAGCTCCTACAATGAGCAGTTCTTC.

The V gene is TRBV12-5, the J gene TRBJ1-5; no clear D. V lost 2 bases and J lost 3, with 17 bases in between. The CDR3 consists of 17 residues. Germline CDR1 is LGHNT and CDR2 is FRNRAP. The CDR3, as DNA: TGTGCTAGTGGTTTGCCAGACCCCAGGAAGACCAATCAGCCCCAGCATTTT. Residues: CASGLPDPRKTNQPQHF.

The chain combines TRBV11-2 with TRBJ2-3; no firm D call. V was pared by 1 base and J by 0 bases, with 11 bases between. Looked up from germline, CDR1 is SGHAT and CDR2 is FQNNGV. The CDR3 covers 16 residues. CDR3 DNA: TGTGCCAGCAGCTTAGTTGGAGCGATAAGCACAGATACGCAGTATTTT. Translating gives CASSLVGAISTDTQYF. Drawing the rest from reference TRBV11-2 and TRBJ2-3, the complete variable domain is EAGVAQSPRYKIIEKRQSVAFWCNPISGHATLYWYQQILGQGPKLLIQFQNNGVVDDSQLPKDRFSAERLKGVDSTLKIQPAKLEDSAVYLCASSLVGAISTDTQYFGPGTRLTVL.

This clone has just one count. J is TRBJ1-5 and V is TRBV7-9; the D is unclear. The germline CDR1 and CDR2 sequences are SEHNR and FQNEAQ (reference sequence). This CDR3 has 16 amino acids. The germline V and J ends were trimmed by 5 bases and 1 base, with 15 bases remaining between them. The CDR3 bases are TGTGCCAGCAGCCCAAGCGCGCCCGTAAGCAATCAGCCCCAGCATTTT. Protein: CASSPSAPVSNQPQHF.